This T cell receptor (beta chain) was sequenced in a study of shared clonotypes between healthy human individuals. The germline V and J ends were trimmed by 3 bases and 4 bases, with 13 bases remaining between them. This CDR3 has 14 amino acids. CDR1 and CDR2 (germline): SGHRS, YFSETQ. Broader study findings: Represented diversity (both genetic and exposure-history) was limited by the small number of donors.

Some clones are missing from TCRdb's copy, which holds only in-frame ones; the method was immunoSEQ multiplex PCR. The repertoire holds about a million clones, with approximately 80% as singletons. As regards this clone: Its antigen is undetermined.

The sequence came from a man between 18 and 29 years old in good health. Some clones in this sample may be carry-over from other donors' samples. The chain uses TRBV5-1 and TRBJ1-2, with D possibly matching TRBD1 (6 bases). The sequenced sample consisted of memory CD4+ T cells from PBMCs. Subset given: CD45RA-negative fraction. The CDR3, as DNA: TGCGCCAGCAGCTCCGGTGGAGGGGGCTATGGCTACACCTTC. Its protein product is CASSSGGGGYGYTF.